What follows are 10 T cell receptor beta chains derived from one specimen sequenced in a study of T cell changes during pregnancy in multiple sclerosis. This table comes from immunoSEQ multiplex PCR, and its TCRdb copy is limited to in-frame clones, with some not included. The repertoire holds roughly 20,000 clones, with more than 70% as singletons. Sequenced here: CD4+ T cells from peripheral blood mononuclear cells, sampled in the first trimester of pregnancy. The receptors here all came from a female donor in good health, enrolled as a control in a pregnancy study.

This sequence joins TRBV23-1 and TRBJ1-5; 7 nucleotides agree with TRBD1. TRBV23-1 is treated as an ORF (open reading frame) with a function not yet certain. J was trimmed by 1 base and V by 5 bases; bases with no gene match: 5. This CDR3 has 15 residues. CDR3: CASSITGASNQPQHF. The CDR3, as DNA: TGCGCCAGCAGTATAACAGGGGCGAGCAATCAGCCCCAGCATTTT.

This rearrangement joins TRBV5-6 to TRBJ2-1; the D is unclear. The CDR3 is 12 amino acids. Per germline, CDR1 SGHDT and CDR2 YYEEEE. Between the trimmed V and J ends, which lost 4 bases and 3 bases, there was a span of 5 bases. DNA of the CDR3: TGTGCCAGCAGCATAGACTACAATGAGCAGTTCTTC. Translating gives CASSIDYNEQFF.

In its sample, this clone was seen once. V and J are TRBV6-1 and TRBJ1-6; TRBD1 is a possible D gene (6 bases). Germline assignment: CDR1 MNHNS and CDR2 SASEGT. V shed 6 bases and J shed 8 bases, with 11 bases lying between them. The CDR3 loop spans 13 amino acids. CDR3 loop: CASRTGDYSPLHF. The CDR3 nucleotides read TGTGCCAGCAGGACAGGTGATTATTCACCCCTCCACTTT.

CDR3 sequence reads: CASSPTPDRADYGYTF. CDR3 DNA sequence: TGTGCCAGCAGCCCTACCCCCGACAGGGCTGACTATGGCTACACCTTC. The chain combines TRBV5-4 with TRBJ1-2, with TRBD1 matching over 7 bases. With 4 bases clipped from V and 3 bases from J, the junction kept 12 bases outside the gene matches. Per germline, CDR1 SGHNT and CDR2 YYREEE (reference sequence). The CDR3 contains 16 residues.

As DNA, the CDR3 is TGCGCCAGCAGTCTCCCCTTTGCTGAAGCTTTCTTT. As protein: CASSLPFAEAFF. This rearrangement joins TRBV10-2 to TRBJ1-1; no reliable D call. CDR1 WSHSY and CDR2 SAAADI come from the germline V gene. The germline V and J ends were trimmed by 5 bases and 6 bases, with 10 bases remaining between them. The CDR3 spans 12 residues.

This chain links TRBV30 with TRBJ1-4, with D tentatively TRBD1 (6 bases). This CDR3 spans 13 amino acids. Germline V gene lookup returns CDR1 GTSNPN and CDR2 SVGIG (reference sequence). V was clipped by 2 bases and J by 7 bases, with 11 bases between them. CDR3 coding DNA: TGTGCCTGGAGTAGGGGGGGGGTTGAAAAACTGTTTTTT. As protein: CAWSRGGVEKLFF.

This clone appeared once. The genes are TRBV4-1 and TRBJ2-7, with 11 bases fitting TRBD2. CDR3 length: 15 residues. V trimming: 5 bases; J trimming: 3 bases; junction bases outside the gene matches: 6. Germline V gene data show CDR1 as MGHRA and CDR2 as YSYEKL. CDR3 bases: TGCGCCAGCAGCGTTGCCGGGACTAGCGGCTACGAGCAGTACTTC. It is translated as CASSVAGTSGYEQYF.

The CDR3 region has the DNA TGCGCCAGCAGCCCCCGGACTAGCGGCGCCTACGAGCAGTACTTC. It specifies CASSPRTSGAYEQYF. V and J are TRBV5-1 and TRBJ2-7, with TRBD2 matching over 10 bases. This CDR3 region has 15 residues. CDR1 and CDR2 (germline): SGHRS, YFSETQ. V was clipped by 4 bases and J by 2 bases; unmatched bases: 6.

In this sample, this clone turned up a few times. V gene TRBV5-1 combines with J gene TRBJ1-1, with 8 bases aligning to TRBD1. CDR3 length equals 15 residues. The ends lost 2 bases at V and 0 bases at J; junction bases unmatched: 3. In germline, CDR1 is SGHRS, CDR2 YFSETQ. CDR3 sequence (DNA): TGCGCCAGCAGCTTTACAGGGGGACTGAACACTGAAGCTTTCTTT. Amino acid sequence: CASSFTGGLNTEAFF.

The chain employs TRBV6-1 and TRBJ2-2, with TRBD2 as a possible D gene (5 bases). There are 13 residues in the CDR3. The germline gives CDR1 MNHNS, CDR2 SASEGT. The CDR3 loop is CAARVNRDRELFF. CDR3 DNA sequence: TGTGCTGCTAGGGTCAACCGGGATAGGGAGCTGTTTTTT.